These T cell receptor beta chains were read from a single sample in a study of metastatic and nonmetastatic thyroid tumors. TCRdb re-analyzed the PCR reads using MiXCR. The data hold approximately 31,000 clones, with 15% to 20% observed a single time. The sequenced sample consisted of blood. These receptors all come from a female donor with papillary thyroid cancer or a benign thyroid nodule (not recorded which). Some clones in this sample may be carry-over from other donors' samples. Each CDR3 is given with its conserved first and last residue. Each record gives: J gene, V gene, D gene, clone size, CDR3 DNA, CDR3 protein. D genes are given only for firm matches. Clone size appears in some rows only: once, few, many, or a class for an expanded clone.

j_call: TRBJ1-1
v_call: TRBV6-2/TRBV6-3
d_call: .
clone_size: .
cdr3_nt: TGTGCCAGCAGTCGACAGAGAATGAACACTGAAGCTTTCTTT
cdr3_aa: CASSRQRMNTEAFF

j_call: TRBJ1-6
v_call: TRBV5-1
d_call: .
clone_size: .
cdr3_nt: TGCGCCAGCAGCACGCTAGGAATGGTGCTAGATTCACCCCTCCACTTT
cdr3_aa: CASSTLGMVLDSPLHF

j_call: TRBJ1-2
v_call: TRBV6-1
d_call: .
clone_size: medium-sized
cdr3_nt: TGTGCCAGCAGTGGGGGGGCCACAGACACCTATGGCTACACCTTC
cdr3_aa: CASSGGATDTYGYTF

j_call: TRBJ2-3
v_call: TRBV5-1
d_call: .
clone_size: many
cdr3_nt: TGCGCCAGCAGCTTGGTGCCAGTGGGGGATACGCAGTATTTT
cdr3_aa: CASSLVPVGDTQYF

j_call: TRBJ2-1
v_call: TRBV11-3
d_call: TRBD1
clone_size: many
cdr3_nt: TGTGCCAGCAGTTCCCCTAGGGGGCAGAATGAGCAGTTCTTC
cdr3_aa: CASSSPRGQNEQFF

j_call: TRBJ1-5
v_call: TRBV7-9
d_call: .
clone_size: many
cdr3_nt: TGTGCCAGCAGCCTAGGAGGTTATCAGCCCCAGCATTTT
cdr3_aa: CASSLGGYQPQHF

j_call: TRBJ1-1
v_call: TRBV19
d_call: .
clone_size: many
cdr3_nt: TGTGCCAGTAGTATGGGCAGAGAGAACACTGAAGCTTTCTTT
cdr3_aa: CASSMGRENTEAFF

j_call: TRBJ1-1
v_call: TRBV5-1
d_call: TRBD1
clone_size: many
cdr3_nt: TGCGCCAGCAGCTTGCAGGGGGGAGACACTGAAGCTTTCTTT
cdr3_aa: CASSLQGGDTEAFF

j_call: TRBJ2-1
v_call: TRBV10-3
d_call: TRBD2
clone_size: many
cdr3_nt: TGTGCCATCAGTGATGGGGTGGGAGGGCCCTACAATGAGCAGTTCTTC
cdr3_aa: CAISDGVGGPYNEQFF

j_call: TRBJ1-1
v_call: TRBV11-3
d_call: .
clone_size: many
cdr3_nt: TGTGCCAGCAGCTTAGAGTCAGGTGAAGCTTTCTTT
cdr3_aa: CASSLESGEAFF

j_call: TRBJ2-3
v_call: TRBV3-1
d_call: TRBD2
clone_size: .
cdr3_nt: TGTGCCAGCAGCCGGAATACCGGGACTAGCGGGAGGGTGTATACGCAGTATTTT
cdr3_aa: CASSRNTGTSGRVYTQYF

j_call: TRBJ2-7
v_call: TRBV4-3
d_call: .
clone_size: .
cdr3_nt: TGCGCCAGCAGCCAAGTAGCGGACTACTCCTACGAGCAGTACTTC
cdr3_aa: CASSQVADYSYEQYF

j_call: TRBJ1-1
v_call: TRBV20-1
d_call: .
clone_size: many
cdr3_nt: TGCAGTGCTAGAGCCGGGACGCTTGTGAACACTGAAGCTTTCTTT
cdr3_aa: CSARAGTLVNTEAFF

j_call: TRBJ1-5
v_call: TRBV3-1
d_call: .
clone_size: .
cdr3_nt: TGTGCCAGCAGCCAAGACAGTCGAGAACAGCCCCAGCATTTT
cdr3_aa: CASSQDSREQPQHF

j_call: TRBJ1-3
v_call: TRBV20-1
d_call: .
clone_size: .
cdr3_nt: TGCAGTGTCCAACCTGGCCACGCCGGAAACACCATATATTTT
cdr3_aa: CSVQPGHAGNTIYF

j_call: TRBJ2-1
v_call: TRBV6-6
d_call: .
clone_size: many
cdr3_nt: TGTGCCAGCAGTTACTCGACCCCGGCGTCCAACAATGAGCAGTTCTTC
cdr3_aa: CASSYSTPASNNEQFF

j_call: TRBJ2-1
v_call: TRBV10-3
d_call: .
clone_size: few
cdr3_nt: TGTGCCATCAGTGACCCGTACAATGAGCACTTCTTC
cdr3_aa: CAISDPYNEHFF

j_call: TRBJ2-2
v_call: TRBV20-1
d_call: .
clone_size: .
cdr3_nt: TGCAGTGCCGGATTCGGGGGTGTCTTTAGAACTGGGGAGCTGTTTTTT
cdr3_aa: CSAGFGGVFRTGELFF

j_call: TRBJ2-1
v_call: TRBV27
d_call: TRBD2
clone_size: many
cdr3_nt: TGTGCCAGCAGTTCCGGGACTAGCAGAAGTGAGCAGTTCTTC
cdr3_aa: CASSSGTSRSEQFF

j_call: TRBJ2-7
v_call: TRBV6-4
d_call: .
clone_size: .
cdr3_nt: TGTGCCAGCAGTTATACAAGGTACGAGCAGTACTTC
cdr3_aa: CASSYTRYEQYF

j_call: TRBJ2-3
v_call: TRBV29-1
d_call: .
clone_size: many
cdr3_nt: TGCAGCGCCCCGGCACAGAGCACAGATACGCAGTATTTT
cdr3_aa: CSAPAQSTDTQYF

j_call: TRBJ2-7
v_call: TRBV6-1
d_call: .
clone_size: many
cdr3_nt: TGTGCCAGCAGGCCTGGACAGACCTACGAGCAGTACTTC
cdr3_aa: CASRPGQTYEQYF

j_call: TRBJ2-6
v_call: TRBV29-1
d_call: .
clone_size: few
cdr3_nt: TGCAGCGTTGGATCTTTAGGGAATGGGGCCAACGTCCTAAATTTC
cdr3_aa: CSVGSLGNGANVLNF

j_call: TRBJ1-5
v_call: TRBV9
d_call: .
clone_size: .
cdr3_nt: TGTGCCAGCAGCCCCGGTGAGGCACGCAATCAGCCCCAGCATTTT
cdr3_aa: CASSPGEARNQPQHF

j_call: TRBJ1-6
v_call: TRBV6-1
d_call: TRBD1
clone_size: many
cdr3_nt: TGTGCCAGCAGTCGGGGGACAGAATCTATTTCACCCCTCCACTTT
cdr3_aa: CASSRGTESISPLHF

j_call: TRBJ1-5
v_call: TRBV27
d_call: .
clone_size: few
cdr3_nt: TGTGCCGGCAGTTCAACGGGACCGAATCAGTCCCAGCATTTT
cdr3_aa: CAGSSTGPNQSQHF

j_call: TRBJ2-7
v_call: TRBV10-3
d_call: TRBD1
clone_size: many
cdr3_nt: TGTGCCATCAGTGAGTCGGGTCAGGGGGCCTACGAGCAGTACTTC
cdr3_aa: CAISESGQGAYEQYF

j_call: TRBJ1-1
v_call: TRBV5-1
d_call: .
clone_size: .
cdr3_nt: TGCGCCAGCAGCTTGGCTATGTGGGGAGGGTGCACTGAAGCTTTCTTT
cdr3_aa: CASSLAMWGGCTEAFF

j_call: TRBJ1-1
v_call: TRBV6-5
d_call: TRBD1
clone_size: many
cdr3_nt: TGTGCCAGCAGTTTGGCGGGACAGACGTTGTACGGTGACACTGAAGCTTTCTTT
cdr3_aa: CASSLAGQTLYGDTEAFF

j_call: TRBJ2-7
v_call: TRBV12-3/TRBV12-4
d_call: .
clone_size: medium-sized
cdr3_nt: TGTGCCAGCAGTTTGGGGGGTAAGGGCGAGCAGTACTTC
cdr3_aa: CASSLGGKGEQYF

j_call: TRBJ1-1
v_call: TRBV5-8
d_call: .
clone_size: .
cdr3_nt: TGTGCCAGCAGCTCGCCTTGGGAGGGGCGGACTGAAGCTTTCTTT
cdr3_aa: CASSSPWEGRTEAFF

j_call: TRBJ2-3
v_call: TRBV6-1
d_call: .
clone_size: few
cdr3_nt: TGTGCCAGCAACCAACTTAGCGGATACACAGATACGCAGTATTTT
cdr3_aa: CASNQLSGYTDTQYF

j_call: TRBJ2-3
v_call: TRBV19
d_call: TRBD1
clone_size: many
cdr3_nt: TGTGCCAGTAGTTCCAGACAGGGGGGAACGGATACGCAGTATTTT
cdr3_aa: CASSSRQGGTDTQYF

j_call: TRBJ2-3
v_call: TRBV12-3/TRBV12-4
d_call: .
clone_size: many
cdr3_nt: TGTGCCAGCAGTTTCGAACCGACGGGCACAGATACGCAGTATTTT
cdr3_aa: CASSFEPTGTDTQYF

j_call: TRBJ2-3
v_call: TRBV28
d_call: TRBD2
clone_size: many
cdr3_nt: TGTGCCAGCAGTTTAAGGCTACTAGCGGGAGTAGAAGATACGCAGTATTTT
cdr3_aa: CASSLRLLAGVEDTQYF

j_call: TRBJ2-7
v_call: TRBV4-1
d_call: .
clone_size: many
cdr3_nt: TGCGCCAGCAGCCAAGATGTAGTTTCAAGGGACGGCTCCTACGAGCAGTACTTC
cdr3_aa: CASSQDVVSRDGSYEQYF

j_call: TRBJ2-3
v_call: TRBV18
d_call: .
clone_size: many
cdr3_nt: TGTGCCAGCTCCCCCGCAGGGACAATCACAGATACGCAGTATTTT
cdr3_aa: CASSPAGTITDTQYF

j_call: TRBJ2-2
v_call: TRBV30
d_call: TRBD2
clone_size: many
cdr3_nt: TGTGCCTGGGCCATCTCTAGCGGGAGAGGGGATTTCACCGGGGAGCTGTTTTTT
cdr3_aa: CAWAISSGRGDFTGELFF

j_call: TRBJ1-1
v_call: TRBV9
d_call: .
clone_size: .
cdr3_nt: TGTGCCAGCAGCCCATCCGTCGGGAAGATGAAAACTGAAGCTTTCTTT
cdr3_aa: CASSPSVGKMKTEAFF

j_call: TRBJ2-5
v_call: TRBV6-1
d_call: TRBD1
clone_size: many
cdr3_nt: TGTGCCAGCACGGACAGGGACAACTTAGAGACCCAGTACTTC
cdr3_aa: CASTDRDNLETQYF

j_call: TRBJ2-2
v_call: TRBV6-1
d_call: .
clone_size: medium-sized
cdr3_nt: TGTGCCAGCAGTGGTTCGGCAGACACCGGGGAGCTGTTTTTT
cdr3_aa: CASSGSADTGELFF

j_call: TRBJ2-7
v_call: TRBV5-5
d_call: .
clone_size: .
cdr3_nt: TGTGCCAGCAGCTTGGCCCGGGGATCTAATTACGAGCAGTACTTC
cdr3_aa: CASSLARGSNYEQYF

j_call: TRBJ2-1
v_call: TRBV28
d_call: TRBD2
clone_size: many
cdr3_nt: TGTGCCAGCAGCCCCCCGCGGGAGGTTGGGAACAATGAGCAGTTCTTC
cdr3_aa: CASSPPREVGNNEQFF

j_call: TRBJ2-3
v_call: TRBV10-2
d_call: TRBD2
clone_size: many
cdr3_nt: TGCGCCAGCAGCAATAGCGGGGTGGGAGATACGCAGTATTTT
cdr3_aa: CASSNSGVGDTQYF

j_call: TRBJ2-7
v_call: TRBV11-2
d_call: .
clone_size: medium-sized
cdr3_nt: TGTGCCAGCAGCTTAGGTAACAGGGAGGTAGACGAGCAGTACTTC
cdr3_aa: CASSLGNREVDEQYF

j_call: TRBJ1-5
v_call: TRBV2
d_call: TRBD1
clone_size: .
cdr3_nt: TGTGCCAGCAGTGATTCTTGGGACAGAAGCAATCGACCCCAGCATTTT
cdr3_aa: CASSDSWDRSNRPQHF

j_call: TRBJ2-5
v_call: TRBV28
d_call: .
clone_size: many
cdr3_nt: TGTGCCAGCAGTCCCCTGGGCCCCGCTTCATTAGAGACCCAGTACTTC
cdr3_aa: CASSPLGPASLETQYF

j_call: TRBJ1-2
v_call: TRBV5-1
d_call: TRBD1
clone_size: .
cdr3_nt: TGCGCCAGCAGCTTCCGGGACAGGGACGGCTACACCTTC
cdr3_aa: CASSFRDRDGYTF

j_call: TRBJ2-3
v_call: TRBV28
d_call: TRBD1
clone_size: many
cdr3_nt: TGTGCCAGCAGCCTGGGACAGGGGGAAACAGATACGCAGTATTTT
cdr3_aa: CASSLGQGETDTQYF

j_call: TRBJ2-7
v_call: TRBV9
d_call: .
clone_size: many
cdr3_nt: TGTGCCAGCAGCCCAGGCGGAAGCTCCTACGAGCAGTACTTC
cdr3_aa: CASSPGGSSYEQYF

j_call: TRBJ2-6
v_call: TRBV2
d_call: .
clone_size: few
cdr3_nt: TGTGCCAACAGTTTAACAGTGGCTGGGGCCAACGTCCTGGCTTTC
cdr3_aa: CANSLTVAGANVLAF

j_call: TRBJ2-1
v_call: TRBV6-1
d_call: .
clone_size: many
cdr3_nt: TGTGCCCGTAGGTATGAGCAGTTCTTC
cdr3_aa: CARRYEQFF

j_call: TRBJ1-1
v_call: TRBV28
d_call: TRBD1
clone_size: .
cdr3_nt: TGTGCCATCAGTTCTCCGGTACAGGGGGCCGGGACTGAAGCTTTCTTT
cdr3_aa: CAISSPVQGAGTEAFF